This T cell receptor (beta chain) emerged from a study of beta chain features in type 1 diabetes. This CDR3 has 15 residues. With 4 bases removed from V and 5 bases from J, the gap between germline ends came to 17 bases. Germline-derived CDR1 and CDR2 are MNHEY and SVGAGI. On average, the one heparinised blood draw given by each donor was roughly 100 mL. General study findings and limits: Unsettled here was the matter of whether HLA type influences TCRB rearrangement. The naive, central memory and Treg TCRB repertoires looked more alike in patients than they did in healthy donors.

cDNA synthesis used the whole RNA isolate, giving expressed TCRB sequences. Produced via immunoSEQ multiplex PCR; TCRdb's table is partial and in-frame only. The sample carries 350,000 to 450,000 clones, approximately 15% recorded once. In regard to this clone: Antigen unknown.

The TCR sequence derives from a man aged 25 to 45 in good health. Sample: naive CD4+ T cells from blood. J is TRBJ2-5 and V is TRBV6-5, with D perhaps TRBD2 (6 bases). CDR3 loop: CASSSGRGLTETQYF. Here the CDR3 DNA reads TGTGCCAGCAGTTCCGGGAGAGGACTAACGGAGACCCAGTACTTC.